A single sample is the source of the 23 T cell receptor beta chains below, sequenced in a study of regulatory T cells in long-lasting Graves disease. Construction of TCR beta libraries relied on iRepertoire HTBI primers and on Arm-PCR targeting CDR3 regions. MiXCR, run by TCRdb on the multiplex PCR reads, gives a single entry per CDR3 protein. This table has roughly 450,000 distinct CDR3 sequences, less than 25% appearing once. The time point was: persistent/refractory GD, antithyroid drugs over 5 years with positive TRAb. Making the TCR library involved RNA that had been extracted from PBMCs. The starting material was peripheral blood mononuclear cells (PBMCs), obtained when the disease was refractory, from a patient treated with antithyroid drugs. The receptors here all came from a female donor with Graves disease.

This clonotype was recorded many times. The genes are TRBV5-1 and TRBJ1-2; D is undetermined. The CDR3 has 15 residues. Trimming left V 5 bases short and J 2 bases short, with 16 bases between. CDR1 is SGHRS, CDR2 YFSETQ, per germline. The CDR3 sequence: CASSFGAVGNYGYTF. CDR3 DNA sequence: TGCGCCAGCAGTTTCGGTGCGGTCGGCAACTATGGCTACACCTTC.

This chain joins TRBV6-6 and TRBJ2-7, with TRBD2 matching over 8 bases. The germline CDR1 and CDR2 sequences are MNHNY and SVGAGI (reference sequence). The V segment lost 0 bases and the J segment 3 bases; nucleotides outside the gene matches: 7. The CDR3 runs 16 residues. CDR3 bases: TGTGCCAGCAGTTACTCGGGTAGCGGGGACCGCTACGAGCAGTACTTC. Protein product: CASSYSGSGDRYEQYF.

This clonotype was recorded many times. The gene calls are TRBV11-3 and TRBJ1-1, with 7 nucleotides matching TRBD1. The CDR3 sequence is 16 residues long. CDR1 is SGHNT, CDR2 YENEEA, per germline. With 1 base clipped from V and 1 base from J, the junction kept 6 bases outside the gene matches. In nucleotides, the CDR3 is TGTGCCAGCAGCTTAGGAGGGGGCTGGGCGAACACTGAAGCTTTCTTT. Its protein product is CASSLGGGWANTEAFF.

Notes on this clonotype: A much larger clone lies one base from this, so it may be a read error. CDR3 region: CASTHRDTEAFF. The CDR3 DNA follows: TGTGCCAGCACCCACAGGGACACTGAAGCTTTCTTT. This chain connects TRBV3-1 to TRBJ1-1; possible D gene TRBD1, 6 bases. Germline V lookup: CDR1 LGHDT, CDR2 YNNKEL (reference sequence). The CDR3 has 12 amino acids. Between the trimmed V and J ends, which lost 7 bases and 3 bases, there was a span of 9 bases.

This clonotype was seen at least ten times. This chain links TRBV29-1 with TRBJ1-4; no definite D call. Per germline, CDR1 SQVTM and CDR2 ANQGSEA. This CDR3 spans 15 amino acids. V lost 2 bases to trimming and J lost 0 bases, with 10 bases between them. The CDR3 nucleotides read TGCAGCGTTGAAATATCAGGCTCAACTAATGAAAAACTGTTTTTT. Translation gives CSVEISGSTNEKLFF.

This clonotype was seen a few times. At one of its ends the junction is not consistent with the germline gene, which may arise from a read error. CDR3 bases: TGTGTCAGCTACTCCCCGGGACAGGGGGCAAGGAGGTTTGGCTACACCTTC. Amino acid sequence: CVSYSPGQGARRFGYTF. The chain joins TRBV28 to TRBJ1-2, with 12 bases that match TRBD1. The length of the CDR3 is 17 residues. The germline V gene encodes CDR1 MDHEN and CDR2 SYDVKM.

This clonotype has a count of ten or more. The DNA of the CDR3 is TGTGCCAGCAGCCAAGTGGGGGATATGAATTCACCCCTCCACTTT. Translated, it gives CASSQVGDMNSPLHF. The J gene is TRBJ1-6, the V gene TRBV7-8; possible D gene TRBD1, 5 bases. This CDR3 has 15 amino acids. CDR1 and CDR2 (germline): SGHVS, FQNEAQ. V was pared by 5 bases and J by 7 bases, with 15 bases between.

There are many counts of this clonotype. The CDR3 spells CASSDLANSYEQYF. In DNA, the CDR3 is TGTGCCAGCAGTGACCTAGCGAACTCCTACGAGCAGTACTTC. V is TRBV2 and J is TRBJ2-7, with D perhaps matching TRBD2 (6 bases). Germline V CDR1 and CDR2: SNHLY, FYNNEI. The V end was cut by 3 bases, the J end by 0 bases, with 9 bases between. The CDR3 loop spans 14 amino acids.

The chain carries TRBV3-1 and TRBJ1-1; possible D gene TRBD1, 5 bases. This CDR3 has 14 amino acids. The V end was cut by 1 base, the J end by 7 bases, with 13 bases between. The V gene's germline CDR1 is LGHDT and CDR2 YNNKEL (reference sequence). CDR3 in DNA: TGTGCCAGCAGCCAAGTCTCCAGGGAGGGTGAAGCTTTCTTT. Protein sequence: CASSQVSREGEAFF.

In DNA form, the CDR3 reads TGTGCCAGCAGCCGACCGGGACAGCAAGAGACCCAGTACTTC. Its translation: CASSRPGQQETQYF. The chain employs TRBV28 and TRBJ2-5; TRBD1 matches at 7 bases. CDR1 and CDR2 (germline): MDHEN, SYDVKM. The CDR3 totals 14 residues. With 6 bases clipped from V and 2 bases from J, the junction kept 6 bases outside the gene matches.

The V call is TRBV7-9, the J call TRBJ1-1; 7 bases align to TRBD1. V trimming: 5 bases; J trimming: 7 bases; junction bases outside the gene matches: 10. The germline gives CDR1 SEHNR, CDR2 FQNEAQ (reference sequence). The CDR3 is 14 amino acids. The chain's CDR3 is CASSQGGGQGEAFF. CDR3 nucleotides: TGTGCCAGCAGCCAGGGGGGGGGGCAAGGTGAAGCTTTCTTT.

As regards this clonotype: A clone one base away is much larger, so this may be a read error. The V and J genes are TRBV12-3 or TRBV12-4 and TRBJ1-1; D gene uncertain. The CDR3 has 14 residues. DNA of the CDR3: TGTACCAGCAGTTCGGGTCCTCTGAACACTGAAGCTTTCTTT. Its translation is CTSSSGPLNTEAFF.

This clonotype was recorded at least ten times. J is TRBJ1-5 and V is TRBV15; D uncertain. The germline V and J ends were trimmed by 8 bases and 1 base, with 9 bases remaining between them. The CDR3 covers 13 residues. Germline V gives CDR1 LNHNV, CDR2 YYDKDF (reference sequence). The CDR3 spells CATGEGSNQPQHF. CDR3 in DNA: TGTGCCACCGGGGAAGGGAGCAATCAGCCCCAGCATTTT.

This clonotype was recorded many times. This chain joins TRBV2 and TRBJ2-7; D ambiguous. The CDR3 has 13 residues. Germline assignment: CDR1 SNHLY and CDR2 FYNNEI. The V and J ends lost 5 bases and 0 bases respectively, with 8 bases between them. The CDR3 region is CASSQSPSYEQYF. The DNA for the CDR3 is TGTGCCAGCAGTCAGTCACCCTCCTACGAGCAGTACTTC.

The CDR3 nucleotides read TGTGCCAGCGGTCCTGGGGGGCAACCAAACATTCAGTACTTC. Translating it yields CASGPGGQPNIQYF. The chain uses TRBV12-3 or TRBV12-4 and TRBJ2-4; D is possibly TRBD1 or TRBD2 (6 bases each). The CDR3 runs to 14 residues. Trimming cost V 8 bases and J 6 bases, with 17 bases left between them.

This clonotype was counted at least ten times. This chain connects TRBV12-3 or TRBV12-4 to TRBJ2-5; 10 nucleotides align to TRBD2. The CDR3 sequence is 15 residues long. J was trimmed by 5 bases and V by 5 bases; bases with no gene match: 8. The CDR3 loop reads CASSPRLAGDETQYF. The CDR3, as DNA: TGTGCCAGCAGTCCACGCCTAGCGGGAGATGAGACCCAGTACTTC.

In its sample, this clonotype was seen a few times. This chain joins TRBV5-6 and TRBJ2-7, with unresolved D. The CDR3 runs 13 residues. Per germline, CDR1 SGHDT and CDR2 YYEEEE. Trimming left V 4 bases short and J 1 base short, with 9 bases between. The CDR3 protein is CASSQRPSYEQYF. CDR3 bases: TGTGCCAGCAGCCAAAGGCCTTCCTACGAGCAGTACTTC.

This clonotype was found a few times. The chain employs TRBV11-2 and TRBJ2-7, with a possible D match to TRBD1 (5 bases). The CDR3 length is 15 residues. Germline loops: CDR1 SGHAT, CDR2 FQNNGV. Trimming took 5 bases from V and 2 from J, leaving 16 bases between them. The CDR3 coding sequence is TGTGCCAGCAGCCTCCGTGGACACCCGGCCTACGAGCAGTACTTC. It specifies CASSLRGHPAYEQYF.

The gene calls are TRBV20-1 and TRBJ1-1; no firm D call. Germline CDR1 reads DFQATT; CDR2 reads SNEGSKA (reference sequence). The CDR3 extends over 15 amino acids. V gave up 1 base and J gave up 0 bases, with 12 bases separating them. In DNA, the CDR3 is TGCAGTGCTAGAGGTGCGGAGAGTATGAACACTGAAGCTTTCTTT. Translation gives CSARGAESMNTEAFF.

The V call is TRBV20-1, the J call TRBJ2-2; D may be TRBD1 (5 bases). The CDR3 runs to 13 residues. V lost 5 bases to trimming and J lost 1 base, with 8 bases between them. In germline, CDR1 is DFQATT, CDR2 SNEGSKA (reference sequence). This CDR3 reads CSAYTGNTGELFF. The CDR3 nucleotides are TGCAGTGCTTATACAGGGAACACCGGGGAGCTGTTTTTT.

This clonotype has only a few counts. The genes are TRBV29-1 and TRBJ2-1; 7 nucleotides agree with TRBD1. The V segment lost 1 base and the J segment 2 bases; nucleotides outside the gene matches: 5. Per the germline V gene, CDR1 is SQVTM and CDR2 is ANQGSEA. CDR3 length equals 15 residues. This CDR3 is CSVEGPGQTYNEQFF. As DNA, the CDR3 is TGCAGCGTTGAAGGTCCGGGACAGACCTACAATGAGCAGTTCTTC.

This clonotype was detected only a few times. The genes are TRBV6-1 and TRBJ1-6, with D hard to call. The V gene lost 5 bases and the J gene lost 7 bases, with 9 bases spanning the gap. The germline V gene encodes CDR1 MNHNS and CDR2 SASEGT. This CDR3 comprises 13 residues. CDR3 coding DNA: TGTGCCAGCAGTCAAGACCGGAATTCACCCCTCCACTTT. Translation: CASSQDRNSPLHF.

The genes are TRBV28 and TRBJ1-5, with TRBD1 matching 7 bases. Germline CDR1 and CDR2: MDHEN and SYDVKM. The CDR3 covers 15 residues. Trimming removed 5 bases from V and 4 bases from J; junction bases left unmatched: 8. The CDR3 nucleotides are TGTGCCAGCAGTCGCGGGACAGTAATAAATCAGCCCCAGCATTTT. Protein: CASSRGTVINQPQHF.